The T cell receptor (beta chain) described here comes from a study of blood T cell repertoires in COVID-19. Per germline, CDR1 SGHTA and CDR2 FQGTGA. The CDR3 spans 14 residues. V was cut by 0 bases and J by 4 bases, with 9 bases left in between. Here immunoSEQ multiplex PCR was the method, and the copy in TCRdb shows in-frame clones only, minus some. The data contain some 170,000 clones, about 88% of them singletons. The sample comprised PBMCs or T cells enriched from blood (not recorded which). The receptor was derived from a human donor with acute COVID-19. The donor label of this sample is uncertain. V and J are TRBV7-3 and TRBJ1-2, with D unresolved. The CDR3 spells CASSLTAEGYGYTF. In nucleotides, the CDR3 is TGTGCCAGCAGCTTAACGGCGGAAGGCTATGGCTACACCTTC.